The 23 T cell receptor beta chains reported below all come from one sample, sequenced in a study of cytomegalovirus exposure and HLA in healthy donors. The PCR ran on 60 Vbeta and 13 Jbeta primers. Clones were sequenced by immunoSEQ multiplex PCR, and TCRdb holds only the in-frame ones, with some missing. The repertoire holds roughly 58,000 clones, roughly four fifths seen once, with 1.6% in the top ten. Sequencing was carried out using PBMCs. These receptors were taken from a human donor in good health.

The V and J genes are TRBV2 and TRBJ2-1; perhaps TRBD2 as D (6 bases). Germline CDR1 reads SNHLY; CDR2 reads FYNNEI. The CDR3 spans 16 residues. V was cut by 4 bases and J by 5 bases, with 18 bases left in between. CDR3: CASSGPSDGVDNEQFF. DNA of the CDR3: TGTGCCAGCAGTGGTCCTAGCGACGGAGTCGACAATGAGCAGTTCTTC. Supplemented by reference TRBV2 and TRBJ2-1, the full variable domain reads EPEVTQTPSHQVTQMGQEVILRCVPISNHLYFYWYRQILGQKVEFLVSFYNNEISEKSEIFDDQFSVERPDGSNFTLKIRSTKLEDSAMYFCASSGPSDGVDNEQFFGPGTRLTVL.

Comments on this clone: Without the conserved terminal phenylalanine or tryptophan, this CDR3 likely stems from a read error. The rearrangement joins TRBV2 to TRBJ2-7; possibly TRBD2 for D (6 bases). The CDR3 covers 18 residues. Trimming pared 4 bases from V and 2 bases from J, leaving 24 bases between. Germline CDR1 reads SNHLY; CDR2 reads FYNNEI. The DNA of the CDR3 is TGTGCCAGCAGTGCGGGGCCGGGACTTCCCACGAGCCCCTACGAGCAGTACCTC. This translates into CASSAGPGLPTSPYEQYL.

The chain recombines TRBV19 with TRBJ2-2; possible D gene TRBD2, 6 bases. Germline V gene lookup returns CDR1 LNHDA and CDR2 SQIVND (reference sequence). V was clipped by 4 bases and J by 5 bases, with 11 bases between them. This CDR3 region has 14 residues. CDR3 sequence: CASSKTGVTGELFF. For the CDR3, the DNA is TGTGCCAGTAGTAAAACGGGAGTGACCGGGGAGCTGTTTTTT.

The CDR3 spells CSVDPHYNEQFF. The CDR3 DNA reads TGCAGCGTTGATCCCCACTACAATGAGCAGTTCTTC. The chain uses TRBV29-1 and TRBJ2-1; D ambiguous. This CDR3 region has 12 residues. V was clipped by 3 bases and J by 3 bases, with 6 bases between them. Germline CDR1 and CDR2: SQVTM and ANQGSEA.

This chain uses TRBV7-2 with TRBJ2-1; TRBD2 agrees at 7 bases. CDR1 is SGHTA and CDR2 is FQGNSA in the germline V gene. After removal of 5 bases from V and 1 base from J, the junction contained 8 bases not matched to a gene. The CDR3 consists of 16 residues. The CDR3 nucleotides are TGTGCCAGCAGCCGCGGGACTACTATATCCTACAATGAGCAGTTCTTC. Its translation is CASSRGTTISYNEQFF.

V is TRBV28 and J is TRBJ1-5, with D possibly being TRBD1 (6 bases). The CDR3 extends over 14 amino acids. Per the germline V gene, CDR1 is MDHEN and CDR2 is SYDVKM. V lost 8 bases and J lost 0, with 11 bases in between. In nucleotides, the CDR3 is TGTGCCAGCGGGACACTCCTTAGCAATCAGCCCCAGCATTTT. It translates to CASGTLLSNQPQHF.

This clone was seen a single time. The CDR3 loop reads CASSSPTLAGGNIQYF. The CDR3 DNA sequence: TGTGCCAGCAGTTCTCCGACCTTAGCGGGGGGGAACATTCAGTACTTC. This chain connects TRBV6-5 to TRBJ2-4; the match to TRBD2 covers 11 bases. CDR3 size: 16 residues. Germline V gene sequence: CDR1 MNHEY, CDR2 SVGAGI. Unmatched junction bases numbered 9, after V lost 4 bases and J lost 7 bases.

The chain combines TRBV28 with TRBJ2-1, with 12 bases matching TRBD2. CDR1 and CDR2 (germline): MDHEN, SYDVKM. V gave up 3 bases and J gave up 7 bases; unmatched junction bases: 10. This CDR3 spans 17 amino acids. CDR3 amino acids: CASSLTSGSPAWNEQFF. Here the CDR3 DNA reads TGTGCCAGCAGTTTGACTAGCGGGAGCCCCGCTTGGAATGAGCAGTTCTTC.

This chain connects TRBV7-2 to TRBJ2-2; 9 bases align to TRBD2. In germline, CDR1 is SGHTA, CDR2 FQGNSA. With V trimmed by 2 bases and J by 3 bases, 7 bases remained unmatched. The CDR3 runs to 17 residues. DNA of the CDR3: TGTGCCAGCAGCTTATCGGGGGTAGCGGGGGACACCGGGGAGCTGTTTTTT. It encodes CASSLSGVAGDTGELFF.

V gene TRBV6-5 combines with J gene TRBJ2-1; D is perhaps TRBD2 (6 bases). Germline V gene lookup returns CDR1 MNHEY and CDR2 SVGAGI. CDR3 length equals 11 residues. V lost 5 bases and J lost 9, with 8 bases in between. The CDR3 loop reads CASSRGTEQFF. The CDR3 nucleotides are TGTGCCAGCAGTCGGGGGACTGAGCAGTTCTTC.

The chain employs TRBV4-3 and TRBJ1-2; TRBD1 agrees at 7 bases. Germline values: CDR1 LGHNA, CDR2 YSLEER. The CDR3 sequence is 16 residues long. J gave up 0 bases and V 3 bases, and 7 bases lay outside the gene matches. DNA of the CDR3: TGCGCCAGCAGCCAGGGCGGAGGGGGCTCTAACTATGGCTACACCTTC. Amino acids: CASSQGGGGSNYGYTF.

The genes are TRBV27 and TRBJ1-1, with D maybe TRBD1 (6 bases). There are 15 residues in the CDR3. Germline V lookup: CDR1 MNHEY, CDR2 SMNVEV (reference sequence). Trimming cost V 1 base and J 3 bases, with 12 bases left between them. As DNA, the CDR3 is TGTGCCAGCAGTTTATATCCAGGGGATTACACTGAAGCTTTCTTT. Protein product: CASSLYPGDYTEAFF.

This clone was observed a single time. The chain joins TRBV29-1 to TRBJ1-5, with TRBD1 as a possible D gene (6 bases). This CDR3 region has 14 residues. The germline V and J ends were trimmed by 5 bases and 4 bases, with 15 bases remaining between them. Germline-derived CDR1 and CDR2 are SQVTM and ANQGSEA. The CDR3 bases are TGCAGCGTTAGCAGGGGTACGAGAAATCAGCCCCAGCATTTT. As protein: CSVSRGTRNQPQHF.

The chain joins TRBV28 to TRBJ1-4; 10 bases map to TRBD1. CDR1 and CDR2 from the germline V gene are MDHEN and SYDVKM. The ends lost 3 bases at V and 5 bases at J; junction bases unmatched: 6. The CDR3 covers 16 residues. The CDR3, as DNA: TGTGCCAGCAGTTTTTATAGGACAGGGGGAAATGAAAAACTGTTTTTT. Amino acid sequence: CASSFYRTGGNEKLFF.

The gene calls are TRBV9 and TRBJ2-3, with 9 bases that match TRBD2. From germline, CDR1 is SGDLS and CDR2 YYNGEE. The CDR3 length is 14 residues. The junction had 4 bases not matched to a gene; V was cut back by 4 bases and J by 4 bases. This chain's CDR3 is CASSLAGEADTQYF. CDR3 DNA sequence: TGTGCCAGCAGCTTAGCGGGAGAGGCAGATACGCAGTATTTT.

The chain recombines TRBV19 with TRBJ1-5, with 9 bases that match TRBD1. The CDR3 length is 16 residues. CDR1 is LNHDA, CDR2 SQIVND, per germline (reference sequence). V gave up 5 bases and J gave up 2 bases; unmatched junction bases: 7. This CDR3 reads CASSEATGGRNQPQHF. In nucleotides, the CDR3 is TGTGCCAGTAGTGAAGCAACAGGGGGCCGCAATCAGCCCCAGCATTTT.

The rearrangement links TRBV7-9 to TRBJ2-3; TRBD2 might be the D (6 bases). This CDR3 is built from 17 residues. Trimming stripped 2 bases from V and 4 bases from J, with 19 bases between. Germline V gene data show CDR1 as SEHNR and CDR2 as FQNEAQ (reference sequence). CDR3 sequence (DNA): TGTGCCAGCAGCTTATCCCCTAGCCGGGGGTGGGCAGATACGCAGTATTTT. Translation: CASSLSPSRGWADTQYF.

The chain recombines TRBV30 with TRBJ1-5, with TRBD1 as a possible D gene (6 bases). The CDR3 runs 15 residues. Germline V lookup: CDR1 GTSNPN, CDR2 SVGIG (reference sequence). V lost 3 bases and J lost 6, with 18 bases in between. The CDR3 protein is CAWSDPRGASQPQHF. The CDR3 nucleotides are TGTGCCTGGAGCGACCCGCGGGGGGCCAGTCAGCCCCAGCATTTT.

CDR3: CASRPWSEGEQFF. The CDR3 DNA sequence: TGTGCCAGCAGGCCGTGGTCAGAGGGTGAGCAGTTCTTC. V usage is TRBV5-6 and J usage is TRBJ2-1; D might be TRBD2 (5 bases). Germline assignment: CDR1 SGHDT and CDR2 YYEEEE. The CDR3 extends over 13 amino acids. V lost 5 bases, J lost 9 bases, and 15 bases lay in between.

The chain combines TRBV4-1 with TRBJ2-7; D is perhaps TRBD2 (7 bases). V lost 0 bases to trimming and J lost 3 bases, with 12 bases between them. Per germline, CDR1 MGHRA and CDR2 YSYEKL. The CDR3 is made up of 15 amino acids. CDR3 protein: CASSQEGRGIYEQYF. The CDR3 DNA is TGCGCCAGCAGCCAAGAGGGGAGGGGGATCTACGAGCAGTACTTC.

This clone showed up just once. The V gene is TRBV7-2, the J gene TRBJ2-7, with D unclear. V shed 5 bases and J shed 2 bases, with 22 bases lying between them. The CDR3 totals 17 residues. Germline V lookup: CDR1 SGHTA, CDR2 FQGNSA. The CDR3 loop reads CASSQTLARPNPYEQYF. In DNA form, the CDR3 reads TGTGCCAGCAGCCAGACCCTGGCCAGGCCGAACCCCTACGAGCAGTACTTC.

The CDR3 bases are TGTGCCAGTAGTGCACAGATTTCGAACACTGAAGCTTTCTTT. Its translation is CASSAQISNTEAFF. This chain uses TRBV19 with TRBJ1-1; D unclear. The germline gives CDR1 LNHDA, CDR2 SQIVND (reference sequence). This CDR3 has 14 amino acids. V lost 5 bases and J lost 1, with 11 bases in between.

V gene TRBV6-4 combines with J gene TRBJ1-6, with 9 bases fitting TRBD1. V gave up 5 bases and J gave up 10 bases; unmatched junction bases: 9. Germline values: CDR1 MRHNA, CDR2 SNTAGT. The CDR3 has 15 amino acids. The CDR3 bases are TGTGCCAGCAGTCAACTGGGACAGGGTGGGTCACCCCTCCACTTT. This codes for CASSQLGQGGSPLHF.